These T cell receptor beta chains were read from a single sample in a study of T cells after yellow fever vaccination. TCRdb recomputed calls from the 5' RACE reads with MiXCR, one row per CDR3 protein. The table lists some 320,000 distinct CDR3 sequences, around 4.5% of them singletons. Here the sequenced sample was PBMCs, taken 15 days after the yellow fever booster vaccination. The receptors originated from a man aged 18 to 35 who received the YFV17D yellow fever vaccine. CDR3s include the opening cysteine and the closing phenylalanine or tryptophan. Each record gives: J gene, V gene, D gene, CDR3 protein. D genes are given only for firm matches.

TRBJ1-5 TRBV20-1 NA CSARSLQDNQPQHF
TRBJ2-7 TRBV7-2 NA CASSSRRAYEQYF
TRBJ1-6 TRBV12-2 NA CASRLADTGTGERIGYNSPLHF
TRBJ2-1 TRBV7-2 NA CASSLPGKAGNEQFF
TRBJ2-3 TRBV12-3/TRBV12-4 NA CASSPSEFGSTDTQYF
TRBJ2-6 TRBV6-5 NA CASTPGRWEANVLTF
TRBJ2-5 TRBV10-1 NA CASSPQGAEETQYF
TRBJ1-2 TRBV7-6 NA CASSFGAGADYGYTF
TRBJ2-4 TRBV6-2/TRBV6-3 NA CASSYRGLAKNIQYF
TRBJ1-6 TRBV18 TRBD1 CAGRGQGDSPLHF
TRBJ1-1 TRBV7-9 NA CASTLWTAEAFF
TRBJ2-7 TRBV7-9 NA CASSPGRYEQYF
TRBJ2-5 TRBV29-1 NA CSVGTPGETQYF
TRBJ2-7 TRBV4-1 NA CASSQENEDEQYF
TRBJ2-1 TRBV6-2/TRBV6-3 NA CASSPGTLNSYNEQFF
TRBJ2-7 TRBV6-2/TRBV6-3 NA CASSYSNGLGEQYF
TRBJ1-1 TRBV4-1 NA CASSQTLDRMNTEAFF
TRBJ2-3 TRBV10-3 NA CAALPDEGPDTQYF
TRBJ1-1 TRBV11-2 NA CASSSRGGLIMNTEAFF
TRBJ2-7 TRBV10-3 TRBD2 CAISFSGPSSYEQYF
TRBJ2-5 TRBV6-5 NA CASSYSMVGQETQYF
TRBJ1-1 TRBV29-1 NA CSVEASNTEAFF
TRBJ2-5 TRBV7-3 TRBD2 CASSYPGLATSLQTQYF